This T cell receptor beta chain was retrieved from a study of blood T cell repertoires in COVID-19. Some clones are missing from TCRdb's copy, which holds only in-frame ones; the method was immunoSEQ multiplex PCR. The data hold 240,000 or so clones, with 86% observed a single time. Cohort 3 recovered donors had two negative PCRs, clearance, or symptom resolution. The sequencing sample was made of PBMCs or T cells enriched from blood (not recorded which). The sequence was collected from a woman between 45 and 60 years old who had recovered from COVID-19.

The CDR3 nucleotides read TGCAGCGTTGATTTAGGTAGCAGGGGGCGAGACAATGAGCAGTTCTTC. Protein product: CSVDLGSRGRDNEQFF. The chain carries TRBV29-1 and TRBJ2-1; 8 positions match TRBD1. The CDR3 is 16 residues long. The V gene end was trimmed by 3 bases and the J gene end by 5 bases; junction bases not matched to a gene: 12. The V gene's germline CDR1 is SQVTM and CDR2 ANQGSEA.